The 10 T cell receptor beta chains presented below share a single source sample, sequenced in a study of post-analysis software for immune sequencing data. Study observations and caveats: TRBV5-6, TRBV5-1 and TRBV20-1 were among a handful of TRBV segments more frequent in patients than controls.

These receptors' targets are unknown. The authors incorporated unique molecular identifiers into the TCR beta cDNA libraries. TCRdb analysed the PCR reads with MiXCR anew, one entry per CDR3 protein. The sample holds roughly 800,000 distinct CDR3 sequences, about half seen once. The sample consisted of blood. Receptors were obtained from a girl aged 5 to 17 with multiple sclerosis.

The chain joins TRBV6-6 to TRBJ2-7; TRBD1 matches 8 bases. The CDR3 extends over 16 amino acids. Germline-derived CDR1 and CDR2 are MNHNY and SVGAGI (reference sequence). Trimming removed 7 bases from V and 4 bases from J; junction bases left unmatched: 15. CDR3 amino acids: CASTYGIGQGSYEQYF. DNA of the CDR3: TGTGCCAGCACCTACGGGATCGGACAGGGTTCGTACGAGCAGTACTTC.

The chain carries TRBV6-2 or TRBV6-3 and TRBJ2-6; unclear D gene. Trimming left V 6 bases short and J 2 bases short, with 11 bases between. The CDR3 loop spans 15 amino acids. From germline, CDR1 is MNHEY and CDR2 SVGEGT. For the CDR3, the DNA is TGTGCCAGCAGGTCGGGTGGGGCTGGGGCCAACGTCCTGACTTTC. It encodes CASRSGGAGANVLTF.

The chain links TRBV15 to TRBJ2-7; D possibly corresponds to TRBD2 (6 bases). V lost 4 bases to trimming and J lost 5 bases, with 12 bases between them. In germline, CDR1 is LNHNV, CDR2 YYDKDF (reference sequence). This CDR3 region has 13 residues. CDR3 loop: CATSKTSAHEQYF. The CDR3 region has the DNA TGTGCCACCAGCAAGACTAGTGCCCACGAGCAGTACTTC.

The chain joins TRBV5-1 to TRBJ2-3, with D perhaps assigned TRBD1 or TRBD2 (5 bases each). CDR1 is SGHRS, CDR2 YFSETQ, per germline. The CDR3 has 16 amino acids. Deletions cut 3 bases from V and 4 bases from J, with 18 bases between. CDR3 loop: CASSWGTAMSADTQYF. The DNA of the CDR3 is TGCGCCAGCAGCTGGGGGACCGCTATGAGTGCAGATACGCAGTATTTT.

This clonotype was detected only a few times. V is TRBV12-3 or TRBV12-4 and J is TRBJ2-4, with D perhaps TRBD1 or TRBD2 (5 bases each). Trimming removed 8 bases at V and 2 bases at J, with 13 bases between. The CDR3 extends over 14 amino acids. CDR3 in DNA: TGTGCCAGCCGCCGGGACCTCTCCAAAAACATTCAGTACTTC. Amino acids: CASRRDLSKNIQYF.

This rearrangement joins TRBV15 to TRBJ1-2, with 7 positions matching TRBD1. Germline CDR1 LNHNV, CDR2 YYDKDF (reference sequence). This CDR3 is built from 15 residues. V was pared by 0 bases and J by 8 bases, with 9 bases of the junction left unmatched. CDR3 sequence reads: CATSRDHRGRRGYTF. The CDR3 DNA reads TGTGCCACCAGCAGAGACCACAGGGGTCGACGCGGCTACACCTTC.

The CDR3 spells CASSLVREGHLDKNIQYF. CDR3 bases: TGTGCCAGCAGCTTAGTCCGGGAGGGCCATCTCGACAAAAACATTCAGTACTTC. J is TRBJ2-4 and V is TRBV7-9; 8 nucleotides align to TRBD2. CDR3 length: 18 amino acids. The V gene end was trimmed by 1 base and the J gene end by 3 bases; junction bases not matched to a gene: 11. Germline assignment: CDR1 SEHNR and CDR2 FQNEAQ (reference sequence).

This clonotype turned up a few times. The chain carries TRBV25-1 and TRBJ2-1, with TRBD2 matching over 14 bases. This CDR3 has 16 residues. The J segment lost 6 bases and the V segment lost 8 bases, leaving 9 bases of the junction unmatched. Germline V gene sequence: CDR1 MGHDK, CDR2 SYGVNS. As DNA, the CDR3 is TGTGCCAGCGTAGGGCCCGGGACTAGCGGGAGCAATGAGCAGTTCTTC. Amino acid sequence: CASVGPGTSGSNEQFF.

Only a few counts were recorded for this clonotype. The chain employs TRBV4-2 and TRBJ2-7, with 8 bases that match TRBD2. CDR3 length equals 18 residues. The ends lost 1 base at V and 4 bases at J; junction bases unmatched: 15. Per germline, CDR1 LGHNA and CDR2 YNFKEQ. CDR3 DNA sequence: TGTGCCAGCAGCCAAGTGAGCTTACTAGCGGATCCCCGGTACGAGCAGTACTTC. Residues: CASSQVSLLADPRYEQYF.

Remarks on this clonotype: This CDR3 is missing its conserved last phenylalanine or tryptophan, likely due to a read error. This chain links TRBV7-3 with TRBJ2-4; D is possibly TRBD1 or TRBD2 (5 bases each). The J call is doubtful: the DNA matches TRBJ2-7 better. Germline V gives CDR1 SGHTA, CDR2 FQGTGA. This CDR3 comprises 14 residues. The CDR3 DNA sequence: TGTGCCAGCAGCCCCGGTGGGGGAACTTACGAGCAGTACTGC. Translation gives CASSPGGGTYEQYC.